Below are 15 T cell receptor beta chains sequenced from a single sample in a study of cytomegalovirus exposure and HLA in healthy donors. PCR was performed using 60 Vbeta and 13 Jbeta primers. The assay was immunoSEQ multiplex PCR, and TCRdb's table has in-frame clones only and misses some. The data contain about 200,000 clones, approximately 82% of them singletons. The sample taken for sequencing was PBMCs. These receptors were taken from a woman between 18 and 30 years old in good health and CMV-seronegative.

The chain uses TRBV18 and TRBJ2-3; 11 bases agree with TRBD2. There are 16 residues in the CDR3. Per the germline V gene, CDR1 is KGHSH and CDR2 is LQKENI. With 1 base clipped from V and 6 bases from J, the junction kept 6 bases outside the gene matches. The DNA for the CDR3 is TGTGCCAGCTCACCACGAGGGACTAGCGGTCCGGATACGCAGTATTTT. This sequence encodes CASSPRGTSGPDTQYF.

This rearrangement joins TRBV19 to TRBJ2-3; D gene ambiguous. The CDR3 has 12 amino acids. Trimming shortened V by 2 bases and J by 8 bases, and 8 bases separated the two germline ends. Germline CDR1 reads LNHDA; CDR2 reads SQIVND (reference sequence). The CDR3: CASSITGATQYF. CDR3 in DNA: TGTGCCAGTAGTATAACCGGTGCTACGCAGTATTTT. Full variable domain (missing parts from reference TRBV19 and TRBJ2-3): DGGITQSPKYLFRKEGQNVTLSCEQNLNHDAMYWYRQDPGQGLRLIYYSQIVNDFQKGDIAEGYSVSREKKESFPLTVTSAQKNPTAFYLCASSITGATQYFGPGTRLTVL.

J is TRBJ2-7 and V is TRBV5-6, with D perhaps TRBD1 (6 bases). In germline, CDR1 is SGHDT, CDR2 YYEEEE. V was pared by 4 bases and J by 6 bases, with 8 bases between. The CDR3 has 11 residues. CDR3 DNA: TGTGCCAGCAGCCGGACAGTCGAGCAGTACTTC. Translation gives CASSRTVEQYF.

The CDR3 DNA reads as TGTGCCAGCAGCTGGGAGGACAATCAGCCCCAGCATTTT. Its protein product is CASSWEDNQPQHF. This chain joins TRBV28 and TRBJ1-5; D gene ambiguous. Germline-derived CDR1 and CDR2 are MDHEN and SYDVKM. Between the trimmed V and J ends, which lost 6 bases and 3 bases, there was a span of 9 bases. The CDR3 is 13 residues long.

The genes are TRBV5-1 and TRBJ2-1; TRBD2 aligns across 7 bases. J lost 7 bases, V lost 6 bases, and 4 bases had no gene match. Germline CDR1 and CDR2: SGHRS and YFSETQ. The CDR3 is 12 residues long. The CDR3 DNA sequence: TGCGCCAGCACCCCCGGGGGGAATGAGCAGTTCTTC. Translated: CASTPGGNEQFF.

The chain couples TRBV7-2 to TRBJ2-7; 13 positions agree with TRBD2. CDR1 is SGHTA, CDR2 FQGNSA, per germline. CDR3 length: 16 amino acids. V was pared by 1 base and J by 2 bases, with 2 bases of the junction left unmatched. In DNA form, the CDR3 reads TGTGCCAGCAGCTTAGGACTAGCGGGAGGTCCCTACGAGCAGTACGTC. Encoded protein: CASSLGLAGGPYEQYV.

V is TRBV7-2 and J is TRBJ1-1; D is ambiguous. In germline, CDR1 is SGHTA, CDR2 FQGNSA. V was clipped by 7 bases and J by 1 base, with 16 bases between them. This CDR3 has 15 residues. The CDR3 spells CASTPHVERNTEAFF. The CDR3 nucleotides read TGTGCCAGCACACCCCACGTGGAGCGGAACACTGAAGCTTTCTTT.

The V and J genes are TRBV6-6 and TRBJ1-2; D is uncertain. This CDR3 has 14 amino acids. CDR1 is MNHNY and CDR2 is SVGAGI in the germline V gene (reference sequence). The ends were cut back, 7 bases at V and 7 bases at J, with 19 bases in the middle. CDR3 bases: TGTGCCAGCATGATAAAGGGTGCCCGGGGTGGCTACACCTTC. This gives the protein CASMIKGARGGYTF.

The chain has TRBV27 and TRBJ2-1, with 9 bases matching TRBD1. Trimming removed 2 bases from V and 2 bases from J; junction bases left unmatched: 13. CDR1 and CDR2 from the germline V gene are MNHEY and SMNVEV (reference sequence). The CDR3 consists of 19 residues. The CDR3 here is CASSLHGTGSEGAYNEQFF. CDR3 coding DNA: TGTGCCAGCAGTTTACATGGGACAGGGAGTGAAGGGGCCTACAATGAGCAGTTCTTC.

This clone came up once. The chain uses TRBV28 and TRBJ1-2, with 9 bases identical to TRBD1. CDR1 is MDHEN, CDR2 SYDVKM, per germline. V dropped 5 bases and J dropped 2; count of bases not matched to a gene: 6. The CDR3 is 15 residues long. The CDR3 DNA sequence: TGTGCCAGCAGTCTCGCCGGGACAGGGAACTATGGCTACACCTTC. Translation: CASSLAGTGNYGYTF.

This chain joins TRBV19 and TRBJ1-3; weak D call: TRBD1 (5 bases). V shed 6 bases and J shed 4 bases, with 19 bases lying between them. Germline CDR1 LNHDA, CDR2 SQIVND (reference sequence). There are 16 residues in the CDR3. The CDR3 is CASSPAQGTRGNTIYF. The CDR3, as DNA: TGTGCCAGTAGCCCCGCCCAGGGTACGCGAGGAAACACCATATATTTT.

This clone was seen only once. The chain couples TRBV28 to TRBJ2-7, with 7 bases aligning to TRBD1. The CDR3 consists of 15 residues. J was trimmed by 0 bases and V by 5 bases; bases with no gene match: 7. Germline CDR1 MDHEN, CDR2 SYDVKM. The chain's CDR3 is CASSEGTASSYEQYV. The DNA of the CDR3 is TGTGCCAGCAGTGAGGGGACAGCGAGCTCCTACGAGCAGTACGTC.

This chain links TRBV6-1 with TRBJ1-2; TRBD1 agrees at 9 bases. CDR1 and CDR2 from the germline V gene are MNHNS and SASEGT. Trimming at V came to 5 bases and at J to 8 bases, leaving 6 bases not matched to a gene. The CDR3 length is 13 residues. In DNA form, the CDR3 reads TGTGCCAGCAGTAAAGGGGACAGGGTCGGCTACACCTTC. Its protein is CASSKGDRVGYTF.

A single count supports this clone. V and J are TRBV19 and TRBJ1-6; D is undetermined. CDR1 and CDR2 from the germline V gene are LNHDA and SQIVND (reference sequence). The V and J ends lost 1 base and 7 bases respectively, with 8 bases between them. CDR3 length equals 14 residues. This CDR3 reads CASSIGWHNSPLHF. DNA for the CDR3: TGTGCCAGTAGTATAGGCTGGCACAATTCACCCCTCCACTTT.

The J gene is TRBJ2-3, the V gene TRBV21-1; the D call of TRBD2 is as the table states it, not checked on the DNA. TRBV21-1 has pseudogene status. The CDR3 extends over 15 amino acids. The CDR3 DNA is TGTGCCAGCAGCAAAGCGCGGGATAGCACAGATACGCAGTATTTT. This encodes CASSKARDSTDTQYF.